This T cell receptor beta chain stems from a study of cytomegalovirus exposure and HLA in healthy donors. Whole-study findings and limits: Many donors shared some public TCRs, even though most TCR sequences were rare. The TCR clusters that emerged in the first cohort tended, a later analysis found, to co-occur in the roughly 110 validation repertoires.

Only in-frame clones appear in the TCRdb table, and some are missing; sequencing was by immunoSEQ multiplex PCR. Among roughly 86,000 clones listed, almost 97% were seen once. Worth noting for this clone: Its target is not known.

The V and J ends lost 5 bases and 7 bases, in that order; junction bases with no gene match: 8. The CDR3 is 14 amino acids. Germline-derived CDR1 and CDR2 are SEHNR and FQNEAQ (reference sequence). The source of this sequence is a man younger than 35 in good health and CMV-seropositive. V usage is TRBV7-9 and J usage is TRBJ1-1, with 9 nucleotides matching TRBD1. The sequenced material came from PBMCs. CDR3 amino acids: CASSLSDRGGEAFF. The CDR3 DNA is TGTGCCAGCAGCCTATCAGACAGGGGGGGTGAAGCTTTCTTT.